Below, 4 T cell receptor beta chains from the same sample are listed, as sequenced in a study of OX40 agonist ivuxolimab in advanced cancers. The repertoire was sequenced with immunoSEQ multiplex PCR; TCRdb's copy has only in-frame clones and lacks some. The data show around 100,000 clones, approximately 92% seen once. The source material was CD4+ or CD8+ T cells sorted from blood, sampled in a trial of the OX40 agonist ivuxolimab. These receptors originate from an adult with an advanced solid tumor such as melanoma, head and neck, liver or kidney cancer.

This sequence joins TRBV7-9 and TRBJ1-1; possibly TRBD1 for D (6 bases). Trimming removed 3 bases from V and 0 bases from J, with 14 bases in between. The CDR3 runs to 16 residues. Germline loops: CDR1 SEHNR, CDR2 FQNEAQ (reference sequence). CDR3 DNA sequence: TGTGCCAGCAGCTTCTTCCCCGGGGGCCTGAACACTGAAGCTTTCTTT. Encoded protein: CASSFFPGGLNTEAFF.

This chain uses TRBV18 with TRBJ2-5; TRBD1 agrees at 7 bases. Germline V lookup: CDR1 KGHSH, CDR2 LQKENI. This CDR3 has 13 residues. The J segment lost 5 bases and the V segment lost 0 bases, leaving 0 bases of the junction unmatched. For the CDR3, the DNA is TGTGCCAGCTCACCACCACAGGGGGAGACCCAGTACTTC. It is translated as CASSPPQGETQYF.

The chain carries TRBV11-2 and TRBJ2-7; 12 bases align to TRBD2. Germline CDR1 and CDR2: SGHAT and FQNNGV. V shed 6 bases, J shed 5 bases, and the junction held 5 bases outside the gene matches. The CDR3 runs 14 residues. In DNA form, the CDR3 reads TGTGCCAGCAGGACACTAGCGGGGGGTAACGAGCAGTACTTC. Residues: CASRTLAGGNEQYF.

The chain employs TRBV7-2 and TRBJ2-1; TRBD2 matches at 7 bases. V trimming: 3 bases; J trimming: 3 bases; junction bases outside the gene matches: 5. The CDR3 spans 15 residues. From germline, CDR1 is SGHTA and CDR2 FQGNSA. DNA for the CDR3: TGTGCCAGCAGCTTCCGAGCGGGGATCTACAATGAGCAGTTCTTC. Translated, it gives CASSFRAGIYNEQFF.